This TCR beta chain originates from a study of cytomegalovirus exposure and HLA in healthy donors. Background on the study: HLA-typed donors contributed 65 million to 85 million unique TCRs, which were held in an early data release. Findings and caveats of the study: About 87% or about 30% of the time was how often most TCR beta V segments were productive, according to an earlier analysis. Fewer than 20,000 TCR beta sequences were associated with HLA alleles at 0.05 false discovery rate in a later analysis.

The PCR ran on 60 Vbeta and 13 Jbeta primers. The assay was immunoSEQ multiplex PCR, and TCRdb's table has in-frame clones only and misses some. The table has about 87,000 clones, about 68% seen once; the top ten hold under 25%. Comment on this clone: Its target is unknown.

Material: PBMCs. The sequence came from a man aged 25 to 40 in good health and CMV-seropositive.

Here the CDR3 DNA reads TGTGCCTGGAGTGTAGGCGGGAGTGGGGTTTACGAGCAGTACTTC. Translated, it gives CAWSVGGSGVYEQYF. The chain joins TRBV30 to TRBJ2-7; TRBD2 matches at 7 bases. Germline V CDR1 and CDR2: GTSNPN, SVGIG (reference sequence). J was trimmed by 4 bases and V by 0 bases; bases with no gene match: 9. This CDR3 has 15 residues.